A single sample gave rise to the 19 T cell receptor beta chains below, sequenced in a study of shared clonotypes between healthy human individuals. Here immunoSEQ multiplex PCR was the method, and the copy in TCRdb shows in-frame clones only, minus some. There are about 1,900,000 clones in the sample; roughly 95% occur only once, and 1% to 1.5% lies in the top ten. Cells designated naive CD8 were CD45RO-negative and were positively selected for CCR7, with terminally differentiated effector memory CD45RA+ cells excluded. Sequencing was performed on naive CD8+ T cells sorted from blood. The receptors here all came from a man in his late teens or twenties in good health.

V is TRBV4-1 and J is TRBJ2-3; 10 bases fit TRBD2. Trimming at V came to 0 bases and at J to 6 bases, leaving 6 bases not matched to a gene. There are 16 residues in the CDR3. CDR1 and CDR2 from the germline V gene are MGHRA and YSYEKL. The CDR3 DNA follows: TGCGCCAGCAGCCAAGAACAGCGGGGGGGCCTTGATACGCAGTATTTT. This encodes CASSQEQRGGLDTQYF.

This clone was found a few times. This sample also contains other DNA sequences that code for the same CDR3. The CDR3 DNA sequence: TGTGCCAGCAGTTATAGACAGGGCTACGAGCAGTACTTC. Residues: CASSYRQGYEQYF. The chain recombines TRBV27 with TRBJ2-7, with 7 bases matching TRBD1. Germline V CDR1 and CDR2: MNHEY, SMNVEV (reference sequence). Trimming at V came to 4 bases and at J to 3 bases, leaving 3 bases not matched to a gene. This CDR3 region has 13 residues.

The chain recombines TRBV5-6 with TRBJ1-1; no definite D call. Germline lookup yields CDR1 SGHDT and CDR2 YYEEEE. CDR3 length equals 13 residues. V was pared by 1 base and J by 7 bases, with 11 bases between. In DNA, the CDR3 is TGTGCCAGCAGCTTGCTCGGCAGTTTTGAAGCTTTCTTT. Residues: CASSLLGSFEAFF.

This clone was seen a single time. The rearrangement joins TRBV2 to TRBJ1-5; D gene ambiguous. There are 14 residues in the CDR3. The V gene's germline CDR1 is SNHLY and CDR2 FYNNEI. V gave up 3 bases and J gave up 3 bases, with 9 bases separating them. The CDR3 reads CASSDRVVNQPQHF. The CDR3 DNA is TGTGCCAGCAGTGATCGGGTGGTCAATCAGCCCCAGCATTTT.

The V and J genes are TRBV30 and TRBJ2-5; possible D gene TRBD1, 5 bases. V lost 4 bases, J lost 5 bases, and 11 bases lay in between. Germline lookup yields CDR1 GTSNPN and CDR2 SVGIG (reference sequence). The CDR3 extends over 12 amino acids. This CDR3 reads CAWNRQSETQYF. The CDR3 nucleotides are TGTGCCTGGAACAGACAGTCGGAGACCCAGTACTTC.

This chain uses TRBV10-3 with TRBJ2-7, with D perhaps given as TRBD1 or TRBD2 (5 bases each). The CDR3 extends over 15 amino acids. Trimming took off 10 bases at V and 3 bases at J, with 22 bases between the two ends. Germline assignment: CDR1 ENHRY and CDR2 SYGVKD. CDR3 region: CATGEIWDHHYEQYF. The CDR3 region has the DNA TGTGCCACCGGAGAAATATGGGACCACCACTACGAGCAGTACTTC.

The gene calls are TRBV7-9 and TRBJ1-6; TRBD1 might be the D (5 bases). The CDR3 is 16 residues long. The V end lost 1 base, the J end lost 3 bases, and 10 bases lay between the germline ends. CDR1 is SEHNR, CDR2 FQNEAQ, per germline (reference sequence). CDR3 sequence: CASSLGQGHYNSPLHF. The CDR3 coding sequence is TGTGCCAGCAGCTTAGGGCAGGGCCACTATAATTCACCCCTCCACTTT.

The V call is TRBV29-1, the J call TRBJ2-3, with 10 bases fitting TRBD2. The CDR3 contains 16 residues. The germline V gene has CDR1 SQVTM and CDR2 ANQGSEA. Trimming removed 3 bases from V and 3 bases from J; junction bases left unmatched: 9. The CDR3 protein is CSVEFEVAGGTDTQYF. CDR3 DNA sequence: TGCAGCGTTGAGTTCGAGGTAGCGGGGGGTACAGATACGCAGTATTTT.

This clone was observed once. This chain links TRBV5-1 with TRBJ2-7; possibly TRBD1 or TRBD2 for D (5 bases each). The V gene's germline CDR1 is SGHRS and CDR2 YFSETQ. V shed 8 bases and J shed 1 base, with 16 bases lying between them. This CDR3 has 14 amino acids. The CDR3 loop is CASAGTDLSYEQYF. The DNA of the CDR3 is TGCGCCAGTGCTGGGACCGACTTATCCTACGAGCAGTACTTC.

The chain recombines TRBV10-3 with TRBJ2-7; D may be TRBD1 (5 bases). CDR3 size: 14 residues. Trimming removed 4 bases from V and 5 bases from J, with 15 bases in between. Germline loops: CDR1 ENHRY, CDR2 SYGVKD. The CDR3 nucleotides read TGTGCCATCAGTGTATCGGACACTACCCACGAGCAGTACTTC. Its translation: CAISVSDTTHEQYF.

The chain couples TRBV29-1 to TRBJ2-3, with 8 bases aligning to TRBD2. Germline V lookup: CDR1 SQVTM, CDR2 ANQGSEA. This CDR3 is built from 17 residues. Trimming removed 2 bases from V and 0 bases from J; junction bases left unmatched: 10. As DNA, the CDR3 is TGCAGCGTTGAATCCGGGAGGGGCCCGGAGAGCACAGATACGCAGTATTTT. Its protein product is CSVESGRGPESTDTQYF.

The DNA of the CDR3 is TGTGCCAGCAGCGACGGGACAGGGATCCAGCCCCAGCATTTT. This gives the protein CASSDGTGIQPQHF. The chain employs TRBV5-4 and TRBJ1-5; 9 nucleotides align to TRBD1. From germline, CDR1 is SGHNT and CDR2 YYREEE (reference sequence). CDR3 size: 14 residues. Trimming cost V 4 bases and J 7 bases; bases outside gene matches: 6.

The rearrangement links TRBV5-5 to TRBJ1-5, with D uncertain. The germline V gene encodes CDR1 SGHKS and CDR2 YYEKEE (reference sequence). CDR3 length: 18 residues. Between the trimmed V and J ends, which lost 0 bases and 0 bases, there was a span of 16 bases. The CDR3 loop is CASSLDIGIPYSNQPQHF. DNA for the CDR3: TGTGCCAGCAGCTTGGACATCGGGATTCCCTATAGCAATCAGCCCCAGCATTTT.

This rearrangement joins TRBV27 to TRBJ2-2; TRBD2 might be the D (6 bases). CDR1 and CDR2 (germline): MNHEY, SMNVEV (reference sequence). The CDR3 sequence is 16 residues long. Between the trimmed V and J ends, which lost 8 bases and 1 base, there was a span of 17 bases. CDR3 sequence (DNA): TGTGCCAGCTCAAACCTGGGACTTCTGAACACCGGGGAGCTGTTTTTT. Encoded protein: CASSNLGLLNTGELFF.

CDR3 sequence reads: CASSLSAGTGLHEQYF. CDR3 sequence (DNA): TGTGCCAGCAGTTTATCGGCCGGGACAGGGCTTCACGAGCAGTACTTC. The chain is built from TRBV27 and TRBJ2-7; TRBD1 agrees at 9 bases. V shed 0 bases and J 5 bases; nucleotides not matched to a gene: 8. CDR1 and CDR2 from the germline V gene are MNHEY and SMNVEV (reference sequence). The CDR3 loop spans 16 amino acids.

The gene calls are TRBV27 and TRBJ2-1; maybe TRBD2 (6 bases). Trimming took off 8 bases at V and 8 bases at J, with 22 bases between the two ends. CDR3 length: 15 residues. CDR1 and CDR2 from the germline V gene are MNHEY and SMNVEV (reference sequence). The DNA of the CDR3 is TGTGCCAGCGGGAGGTTTGGGCTAGTCGGGGATGAGCAGTTCTTC. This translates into CASGRFGLVGDEQFF.

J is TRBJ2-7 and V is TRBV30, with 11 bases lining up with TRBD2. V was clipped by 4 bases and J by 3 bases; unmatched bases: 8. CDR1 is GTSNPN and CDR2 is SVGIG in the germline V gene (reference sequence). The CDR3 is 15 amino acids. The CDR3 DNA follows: TGTGCCTGGAACACACTAGCGGGAGTTAGCTACGAGCAGTACTTC. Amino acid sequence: CAWNTLAGVSYEQYF.

CDR3: CASSPPAYGTGELFF. The CDR3 DNA is TGTGCCAGCAGCCCTCCGGCTTATGGCACCGGGGAGCTGTTTTTT. The chain recombines TRBV7-2 with TRBJ2-2, with D uncertain. Looked up from germline, CDR1 is SGHTA and CDR2 is FQGNSA. This CDR3 is built from 15 residues. V lost 5 bases and J 4 bases, leaving 14 bases between the germline ends.

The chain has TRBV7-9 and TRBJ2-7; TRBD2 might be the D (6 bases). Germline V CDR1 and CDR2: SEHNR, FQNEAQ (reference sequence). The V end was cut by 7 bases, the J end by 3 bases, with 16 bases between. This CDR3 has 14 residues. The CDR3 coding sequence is TGTGCCAGCACCGCCTCGGGAGCGTACTACGAGCAGTACTTC. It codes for CASTASGAYYEQYF. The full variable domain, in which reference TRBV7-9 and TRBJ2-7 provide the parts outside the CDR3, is DTGVSQNPRHKITKRGQNVTFRCDPISEHNRLYWYRQTLGQGPEFLTYFQNEAQLEKSRLLSDRFSAERPKGSFSTLEIQRTEQGDSAMYLCASTASGAYYEQYFGPGTRLTVT.